These T cell receptor beta chains were read from a single sample in a study of blood T cell repertoires in COVID-19. This table comes from immunoSEQ multiplex PCR, and its TCRdb copy is limited to in-frame clones, with some not included. This table holds around 270,000 clones, roughly 89% found once. What was sequenced was peripheral blood. Receptor source: a woman between 40 and 55 years old who had recovered from COVID-19. Both conserved end residues are part of each CDR3. D genes are given only for firm matches. Expanded clones get a size class; other rows say once, few or many, or leave the size out.

.,TRBV29-1,TRBJ2-2,.,TGCAGCGTTGAGTCTCCAGCGGGGAACACCGGGGAGCTGTTTTTT,CSVESPAGNTGELFF
TRBD1,TRBV6-5,TRBJ2-7,.,TGTGCCAGCAGTTACTCAACAGGGGACTACGAGCAGTACTTC,CASSYSTGDYEQYF
TRBD1,TRBV5-8,TRBJ2-1,.,TGTGCCAGCAGACATAAAACAGGGGGCTCGGGCAATGAGCAGTTCTTC,CASRHKTGGSGNEQFF
TRBD1,TRBV29-1,TRBJ1-4,.,TGCAGCGTTGAAGTACGCAGGGGGGAAAAACTGTTTTTT,CSVEVRRGEKLFF
TRBD2,TRBV15,TRBJ2-3,.,TGTGCCACCAGCAGAGTCACCGGGGCGGGAGAGCAGACGCAGTATTTT,CATSRVTGAGEQTQYF
.,TRBV2,TRBJ1-5,.,TGTGCCAGCACTCTTGAGGGCGGAAACTATCAGCCCCAGCATTTT,CASTLEGGNYQPQHF
.,TRBV9,TRBJ1-1,once,TGTGCCAGCAGCGTGTTCAGGGGAGCGAACACTGAAGCTTTCTTT,CASSVFRGANTEAFF
.,TRBV28,TRBJ1-5,.,TGTGCGGGGGGGGCCACCAATCAGCCCCAGCATTTT,CAGGATNQPQHF
.,TRBV6-6,TRBJ2-6,.,TGTGCCAGCAGTTGGAACAGTAACTCTGGGGCCAACGTCCTGACTTTC,CASSWNSNSGANVLTF
TRBD2,TRBV3-1/TRBV3-2,TRBJ2-7,.,TGTGCCAGCAGCCAGACTCTAGCGGGGGCGATCTACGAGCAGTACTTC,CASSQTLAGAIYEQYF
TRBD1,TRBV11-3,TRBJ2-7,.,TGTGCCAGCCGTAGGACAGGGACCTCCGAGCAGTACTTC,CASRRTGTSEQYF
TRBD1,TRBV29-1,TRBJ2-7,.,TGCAGCGTCGCAGGGGGTACAGGGATGAGCTCCTACGAGCAGTACTTC,CSVAGGTGMSSYEQYF
TRBD1,TRBV10-3,TRBJ2-7,.,TGTGCCATCAGTGATTCGGACAGGGTCTACGAGCAGTACTTC,CAISDSDRVYEQYF
.,TRBV6-5,TRBJ2-7,.,TGTGCCACTCAACCAAGGGGGCGGGGGGACTACGAGCAGTACTTC,CATQPRGRGDYEQYF
.,TRBV29-1,TRBJ1-5,.,TGCAGCGTTGTCGATAGGGGTGATCAGCCCCAGCATTTT,CSVVDRGDQPQHF
.,TRBV3-1/TRBV3-2,TRBJ1-4,.,TGTGCCAGCAGCACTTCTGGGGCTGAAAAACTGTTTTTT,CASSTSGAEKLFF
.,TRBV30,TRBJ1-5,.,TGTGCCTGGAGTACTTCTCCGGGGCAGCCCCAGCATTTT,CAWSTSPGQPQHF
.,TRBV5-4,TRBJ1-2,.,TGTGCCAGCAGCTTTAAGGTTCAGGGTGGCTACACCTTC,CASSFKVQGGYTF
.,TRBV7-9,TRBJ2-2,.,TGTGCCAGCAGCTTAGGGCCCAGTTACACCGGGGAGCTGTTTTTT,CASSLGPSYTGELFF
.,TRBV6-5,TRBJ1-2,.,TGTGCCAGCAGTTACGGGACTCCAACTAACTATGGCTACACCTTC,CASSYGTPTNYGYTF
TRBD2,TRBV9,TRBJ2-7,.,TGTGCCAGCAGCCTCGGTACTAGCGGGTTTTACGAGCAGTACTTC,CASSLGTSGFYEQYF
TRBD1,TRBV27,TRBJ1-6,.,TGTGCCAGCAGTTTAGACAGGGGGTATAATTCACCCCTCCACTTT,CASSLDRGYNSPLHF
.,TRBV18,TRBJ1-5,.,TGTGCCAGCTCACCAGATCAGGGATACTACAGCAATCAGCCCCAGCATTTT,CASSPDQGYYSNQPQHF
TRBD2,TRBV13,TRBJ2-1,.,TGTGCCAGCAGCTTCCAGCGGGGTTACAATGAGCAGTTCTTC,CASSFQRGYNEQFF
TRBD1,TRBV10-2,TRBJ1-4,once,TGCGCCAGCAGGGACAGGGGTGGAGAAAAACTGTTTTTT,CASRDRGGEKLFF
.,TRBV19,TRBJ2-1,.,TGTGCCAGTAGTTGGTCAGGGGGGAATGAGCAGTTCTTC,CASSWSGGNEQFF
.,TRBV19,TRBJ1-6,.,TGTGCCAGTAGTCCGGACAGAAATAATTCACCCCTCCACTTT,CASSPDRNNSPLHF
.,TRBV6-5,TRBJ1-5,few,TGTGCCAGCAGTTACTCAGGGGTGAGCAATCAGCCCCAGCATTTT,CASSYSGVSNQPQHF
.,TRBV6-5,TRBJ2-4,.,TGTGCCAGCAGCCACAGGAACATTCAGTACTTC,CASSHRNIQYF
TRBD1,TRBV7-9,TRBJ1-6,.,TGTGCCAGCAGCTCAGGACAGGGGAATTCACCCCTCCACTTT,CASSSGQGNSPLHF
TRBD1,TRBV24-1,TRBJ2-1,once,TGTGCCACCAGTGATTGGGACAGGGGTGTCAATGAGCAGTTCTTC,CATSDWDRGVNEQFF
TRBD1,TRBV20-1,TRBJ1-2,few,TGCAGTGCTAGTCCGGGACAGGGGGCGTACTATGGCTACACCTTC,CSASPGQGAYYGYTF
TRBD2,TRBV3-1/TRBV3-2,TRBJ2-2,.,TGTGCCAGCAGCCAAGATCCGGGCGGGGGGGCGACCGGGGAGCTGTTTTTT,CASSQDPGGGATGELFF
TRBD1,TRBV15,TRBJ1-6,.,TGTGCCACCAGCAGAGAATCCCAGGGGGCTTCACCCCTCCACTTT,CATSRESQGASPLHF
.,TRBV5-4,TRBJ1-1,.,TGTGCCAGCAGCTTGGTAATGAACACTGAAGCTTTCTTT,CASSLVMNTEAFF
TRBD1,TRBV10-3,TRBJ2-1,.,TGTGCCATCAGTGAGGGACAGGGTGTAGGCAATGAGCAGTTCTTC,CAISEGQGVGNEQFF
.,TRBV3-1/TRBV3-2,TRBJ1-2,few,TGTGCCAGCAGCCCCGGGGTCCCGTATGGCTACACCTTC,CASSPGVPYGYTF
.,TRBV10-1,TRBJ2-1,.,TGCGCCAGCAGTGAGACAGTCAATGAGCAGTTCTTC,CASSETVNEQFF
TRBD1,TRBV2,TRBJ2-7,many,TGTGCCAGCAGTGACCGGACAGGGGCGAGGTACGAGCAGTACTTC,CASSDRTGARYEQYF
.,TRBV3-1/TRBV3-2,TRBJ1-2,.,TGTGCCAGCAGCCAAGATCGTGGCCGTGGCTACACCTTC,CASSQDRGRGYTF
TRBD2,TRBV6-2/TRBV6-3,TRBJ2-2,.,TGTGCCAGCAGTTATAGGCGCGGGGGGGACCCCGGGGAGCTGTTTTTT,CASSYRRGGDPGELFF
.,TRBV5-4,TRBJ2-2,.,TGTGCCAGCAGCTTACCACGGACCGGGGAGCTGTTTTTT,CASSLPRTGELFF
.,TRBV3-1/TRBV3-2,TRBJ1-2,.,TGTGCCAGCAGACCTGGGGGCGCGGTGACTGGCTACACCTTC,CASRPGGAVTGYTF
TRBD1,TRBV30,TRBJ1-5,.,TGTGCCTGGAGTGCCGGGACAGGTAGTAGCAATCAGCCCCAGCATTTT,CAWSAGTGSSNQPQHF
TRBD1,TRBV7-9,TRBJ2-1,.,TGTGCCAGCAGCTTGGCAGGGGGTATCGCCTACAATGAGCAGTTCTTC,CASSLAGGIAYNEQFF